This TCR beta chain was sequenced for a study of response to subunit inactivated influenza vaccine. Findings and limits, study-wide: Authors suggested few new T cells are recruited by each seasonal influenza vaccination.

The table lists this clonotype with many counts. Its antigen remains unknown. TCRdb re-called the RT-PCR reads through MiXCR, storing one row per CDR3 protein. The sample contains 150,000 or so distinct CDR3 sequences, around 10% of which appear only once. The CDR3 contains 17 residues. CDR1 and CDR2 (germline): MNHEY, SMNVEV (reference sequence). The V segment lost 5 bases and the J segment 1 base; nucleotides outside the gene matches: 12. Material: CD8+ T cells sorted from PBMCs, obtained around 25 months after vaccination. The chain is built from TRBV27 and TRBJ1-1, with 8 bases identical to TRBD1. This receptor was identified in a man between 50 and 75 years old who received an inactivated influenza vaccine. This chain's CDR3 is CASSNLGTGVWNTEAFF. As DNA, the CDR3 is TGTGCCAGCAGTAACTTGGGGACAGGCGTCTGGAACACTGAAGCTTTCTTT.